The entry that follows covers one T cell receptor beta chain sequence. Its target is unknown. The CDR3 contains 17 residues. V gave up 6 bases and J gave up 2 bases, with 23 bases separating them. CDR1 SGHTS and CDR2 YDEGEE come from the germline V gene. The data derive from a study of cytomegalovirus exposure and HLA in healthy donors. Whole-study findings and limits: Presence/absence analyses rested on an assumption that sequencing depth was roughly uniform across donors.

PCR involved 60 Vbeta and 13 Jbeta primers. Clones were read by immunoSEQ multiplex PCR, and TCRdb kept only the in-frame ones, dropping some. This sample has about 63,000 clones, with 65% to 85% found just once. Input material: PBMCs. The chain links TRBV5-8 to TRBJ1-1; D is possibly TRBD1 (6 bases). The sequence was obtained from a woman aged 30 to 39 in good health and CMV-seronegative. The CDR3 DNA reads TGTGCCAGCACGTCGATGGGGTGGGGGCAGATTAACACTGAAGCTTTCTTT. Amino acids: CASTSMGWGQINTEAFF.